The T cell receptor beta chain described here comes from a study of blood T cell repertoires in COVID-19. Across the study: Material from acute and convalescent COVID-19 was sourced from the United States, Italy and Spain. Nucleic acid was either cDNA or gDNA, and it came from T cells, B-cell-depleted T cells, or PBMCs.

Per the original data handling: Reference gene primer amplification yielded estimated nucleated cell counts. Sequencing used immunoSEQ multiplex PCR; TCRdb keeps in-frame clones, though not all of them. Clone size and the V and J calls come from that table; the DNA yielded D and trimming. The sample yields some 60,000 clones, roughly 92% seen once. The germline V gene encodes CDR1 MDHEN and CDR2 SYDVKM. The CDR3 runs to 12 residues. The V end was cut by 10 bases, the J end by 2 bases, with 11 bases between. The sample comprised peripheral blood. This chain links TRBV28 with TRBJ1-2; TRBD1 is a possible D gene (5 bases). The sequence derives from a human donor in a cohort sampled during active COVID-19. Written as DNA, the CDR3 is TGTGCCATCTGGGGGGGGAACTATGGCTACACCTTC. The encoded protein is CAIWGGNYGYTF.